Below are 2 T cell receptor beta chains sequenced from a single sample in a study of blood T cell repertoires in COVID-19. Assay used: immunoSEQ multiplex PCR; TCRdb lists only in-frame clones, some missing. The sample carries about 480,000 clones, around 89% recorded once. Material: peripheral blood. All receptors derive from a woman in her 50s with COVID-19, enrolled during active disease.

This clone was seen a single time. DNA of the CDR3: TGTGCCAGCAGCGACCTCAGGGGGTCGAACACCGGGGAGCTGTTTTTT. Amino acids: CASSDLRGSNTGELFF. J is TRBJ2-2 and V is TRBV3-1 (or the pseudogene TRBV3-2); 7 bases agree with TRBD1. CDR1 and CDR2 from the germline V gene are LGHDT and YNNKEL (reference sequence). This CDR3 is built from 16 residues. With V trimmed by 5 bases and J by 0 bases, 6 bases remained unmatched.

The rearrangement joins TRBV10-3 to TRBJ2-5; 8 bases fit TRBD1. CDR3 length equals 14 residues. Germline V gives CDR1 ENHRY, CDR2 SYGVKD. V trimming: 8 bases; J trimming: 5 bases; junction bases outside the gene matches: 10. In DNA, the CDR3 is TGTGCCATCGCCGAGGGACAGGCGGGGGAGACCCAGTACTTC. Translated: CAIAEGQAGETQYF.